The 9 T cell receptor beta chains listed next were all sequenced from one sample in a study of shared clonotypes between healthy human individuals. The method was immunoSEQ multiplex PCR; TCRdb's version includes in-frame clones alone and lacks a portion of them. This sample has roughly 2.4 million clones, with approximately 94% found just once. The sample was naive CD4+ T cells sorted from blood. Specified subset: CD45RA+ positively selected. The receptors come from a man aged 18 to 30 in good health.

CDR3 nucleotides: TGCGCCAGCAGCCGGGGCGGGGTTAAGAACTATGGCTACACCTTC. It codes for CASSRGGVKNYGYTF. This chain connects TRBV5-1 to TRBJ1-2; maybe TRBD1 (5 bases). The germline V and J ends were trimmed by 4 bases and 2 bases, with 15 bases remaining between them. The CDR3 consists of 15 residues. Looked up from germline, CDR1 is SGHRS and CDR2 is YFSETQ. The whole variable domain, filled in from reference TRBV5-1 and TRBJ1-2, reads KAGVTQTPRYLIKTRGQQVTLSCSPISGHRSVSWYQQTPGQGLQFLFEYFSETQRNKGNFPGRFSGRQFSNSRSEMNVSTLELGDSALYLCASSRGGVKNYGYTFGSGTRLTVV.

The chain employs TRBV13 and TRBJ2-4, with TRBD2 matching over 15 bases. V lost 2 bases, J lost 0 bases, and 5 bases stayed unmatched. The germline V gene encodes CDR1 PRHDT and CDR2 FYEKMQ (reference sequence). This CDR3 is built from 19 residues. In DNA form, the CDR3 reads TGTGCCAGCAGCTTAAGGGGACTAGCGGGAGGTCTAGCCAAAAACATTCAGTACTTC. Its protein product is CASSLRGLAGGLAKNIQYF.

The chain links TRBV5-1 to TRBJ2-2, with D possibly TRBD1 on 6 matching bases. This CDR3 has 15 residues. Germline V gives CDR1 SGHRS, CDR2 YFSETQ. V lost 4 bases to trimming and J lost 3 bases, with 13 bases between them. DNA of the CDR3: TGCGCCAGCAGCCCACAAAACAGGGACACCGGGGAGCTGTTTTTT. Residues: CASSPQNRDTGELFF.

The V call is TRBV6-1, the J call TRBJ1-3, with D perhaps matching TRBD1 (6 bases). CDR1 MNHNS and CDR2 SASEGT come from the germline V gene. This CDR3 has 14 residues. Trimming took 3 bases from V and 7 from J, leaving 13 bases between them. The CDR3, as DNA: TGTGCCAGCAGTGAGAGGGGGGCCAGGAACACCATATATTTT. This encodes CASSERGARNTIYF.

The rearrangement joins TRBV12-5 to TRBJ1-1; perhaps TRBD1 as D (6 bases). CDR1 and CDR2 (germline): LGHNT, FRNRAP. Deletions cut 7 bases from V and 0 bases from J, with 15 bases between. The CDR3 totals 15 residues. The DNA for the CDR3 is TGTGCTAGTGCCACCGGGACACACTTGAACACTGAAGCTTTCTTT. Residues: CASATGTHLNTEAFF.

The chain recombines TRBV7-9 with TRBJ1-1; D might be TRBD1 (5 bases). Germline CDR1 reads SEHNR; CDR2 reads FQNEAQ (reference sequence). V was pared by 6 bases and J by 3 bases, with 14 bases between. CDR3 length: 14 amino acids. This chain's CDR3 is CASSISGGYTEAFF. CDR3 sequence (DNA): TGTGCCAGCAGTATTAGCGGGGGGTACACTGAAGCTTTCTTT.

CDR3 in amino acids: CASSTSGTDYEQYF. The DNA for the CDR3 is TGTGCCAGTAGTACTTCCGGGACTGATTACGAGCAGTACTTC. This chain links TRBV19 with TRBJ2-7, with a possible D match to TRBD2 (6 bases). The CDR3 has 14 amino acids. Germline CDR1 and CDR2: LNHDA and SQIVND (reference sequence). V lost 4 bases to trimming and J lost 4 bases, with 14 bases between them.

In DNA, the CDR3 is TGTGCCAGCTTTGACAGAGAAGAGACCCAGTACTTC. Translation gives CASFDREETQYF. This chain links TRBV2 with TRBJ2-5, with D perhaps TRBD1 (5 bases). Germline-derived CDR1 and CDR2 are SNHLY and FYNNEI. The CDR3 runs to 12 residues. Trimming left V 8 bases short and J 3 bases short, with 10 bases between.

This chain uses TRBV7-2 with TRBJ2-3, with no clear D. The CDR3 is 13 residues long. CDR1 is SGHTA, CDR2 FQGNSA, per germline. The V end was cut by 1 base, the J end by 6 bases, with 8 bases between. In DNA form, the CDR3 reads TGTGCCAGCAGCTTAGGAAATCAGGATACGCAGTATTTT. It codes for CASSLGNQDTQYF.